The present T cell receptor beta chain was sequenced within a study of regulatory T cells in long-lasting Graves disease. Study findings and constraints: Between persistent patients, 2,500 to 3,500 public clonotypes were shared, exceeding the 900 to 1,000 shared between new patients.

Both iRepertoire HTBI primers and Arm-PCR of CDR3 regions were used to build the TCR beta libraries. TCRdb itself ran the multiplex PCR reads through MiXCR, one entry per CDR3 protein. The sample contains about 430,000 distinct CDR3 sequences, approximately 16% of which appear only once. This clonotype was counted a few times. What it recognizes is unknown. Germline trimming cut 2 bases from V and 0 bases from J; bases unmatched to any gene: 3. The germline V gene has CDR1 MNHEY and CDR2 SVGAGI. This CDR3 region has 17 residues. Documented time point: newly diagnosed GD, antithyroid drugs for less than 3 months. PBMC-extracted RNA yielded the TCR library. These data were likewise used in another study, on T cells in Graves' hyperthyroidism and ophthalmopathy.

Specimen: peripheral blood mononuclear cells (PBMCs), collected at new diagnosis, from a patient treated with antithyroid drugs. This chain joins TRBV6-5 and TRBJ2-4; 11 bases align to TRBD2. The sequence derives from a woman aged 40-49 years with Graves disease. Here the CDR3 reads CASSYLAGGIAKNIQYF. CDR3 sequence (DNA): TGTGCCAGCAGTTACCTAGCGGGAGGAATAGCCAAAAACATTCAGTACTTC.